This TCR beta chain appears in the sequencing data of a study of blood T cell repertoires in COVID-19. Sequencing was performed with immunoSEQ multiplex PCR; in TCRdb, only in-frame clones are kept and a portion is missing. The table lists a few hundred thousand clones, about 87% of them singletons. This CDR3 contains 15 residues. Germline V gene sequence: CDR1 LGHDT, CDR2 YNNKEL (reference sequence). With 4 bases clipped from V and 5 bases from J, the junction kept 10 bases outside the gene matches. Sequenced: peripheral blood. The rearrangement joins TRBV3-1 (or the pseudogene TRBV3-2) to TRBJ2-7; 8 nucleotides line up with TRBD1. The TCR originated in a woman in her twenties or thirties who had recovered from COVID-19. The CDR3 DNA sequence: TGTGCCAGCAGCCCAGGAACGACAGGGGCCGACGAGCAGTACTTC. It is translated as CASSPGTTGADEQYF.